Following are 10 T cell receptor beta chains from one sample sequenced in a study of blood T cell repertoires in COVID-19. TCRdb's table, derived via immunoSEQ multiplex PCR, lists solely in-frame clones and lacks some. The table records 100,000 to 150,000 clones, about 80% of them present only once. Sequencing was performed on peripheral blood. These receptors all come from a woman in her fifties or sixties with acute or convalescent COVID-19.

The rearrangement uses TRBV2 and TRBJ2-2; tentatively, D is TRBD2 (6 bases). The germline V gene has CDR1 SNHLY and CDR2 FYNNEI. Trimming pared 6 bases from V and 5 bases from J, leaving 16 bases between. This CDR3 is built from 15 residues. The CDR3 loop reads CASSAPGLVTGELFF. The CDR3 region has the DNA TGTGCCAGCAGCGCACCGGGACTGGTGACCGGGGAGCTGTTTTTT.

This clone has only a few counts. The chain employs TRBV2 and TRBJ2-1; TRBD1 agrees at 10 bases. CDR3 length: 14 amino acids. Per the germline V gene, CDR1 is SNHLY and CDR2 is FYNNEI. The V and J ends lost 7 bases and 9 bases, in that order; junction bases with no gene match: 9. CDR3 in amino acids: CASTTGTGVGEQFF. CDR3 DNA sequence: TGTGCCAGCACCACCGGGACAGGGGTTGGTGAGCAGTTCTTC.

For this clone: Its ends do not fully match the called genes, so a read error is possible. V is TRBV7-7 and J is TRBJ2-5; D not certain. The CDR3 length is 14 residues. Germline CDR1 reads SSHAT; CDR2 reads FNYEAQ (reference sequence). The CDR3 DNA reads TGTGCTAGCAGCTCCGGCGGATCTTGGGAGACCCAGTACTTC. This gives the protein CASSSGGSWETQYF.

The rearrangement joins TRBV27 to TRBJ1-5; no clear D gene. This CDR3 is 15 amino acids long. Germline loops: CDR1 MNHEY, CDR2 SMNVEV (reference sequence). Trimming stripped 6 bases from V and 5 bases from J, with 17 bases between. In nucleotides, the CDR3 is TGTGCCAGCAGCCCATATCGGAGGGTCGATCAGCCCCAGCATTTT. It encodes CASSPYRRVDQPQHF.

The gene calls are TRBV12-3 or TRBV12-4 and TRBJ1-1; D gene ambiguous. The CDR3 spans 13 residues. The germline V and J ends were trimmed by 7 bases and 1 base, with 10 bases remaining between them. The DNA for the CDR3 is TGTGCCAGCACTATGGCGGGGAACACTGAAGCTTTCTTT. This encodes CASTMAGNTEAFF.

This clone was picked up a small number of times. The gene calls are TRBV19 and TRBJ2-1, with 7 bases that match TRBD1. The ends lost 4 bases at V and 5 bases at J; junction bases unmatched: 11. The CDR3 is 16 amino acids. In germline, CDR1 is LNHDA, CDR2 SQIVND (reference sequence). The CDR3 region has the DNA TGTGCCAGTAGTACCATTTACAGGGGCTACAACAATGAGCAGTTCTTC. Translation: CASSTIYRGYNNEQFF.

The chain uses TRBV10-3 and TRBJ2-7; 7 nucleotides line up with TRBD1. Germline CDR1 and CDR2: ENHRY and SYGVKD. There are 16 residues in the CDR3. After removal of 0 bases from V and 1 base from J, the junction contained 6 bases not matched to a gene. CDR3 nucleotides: TGTGCCATCAGTGAGTCCTTTACAGGGGTATCCTACGAGCAGTACTTC. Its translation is CAISESFTGVSYEQYF.

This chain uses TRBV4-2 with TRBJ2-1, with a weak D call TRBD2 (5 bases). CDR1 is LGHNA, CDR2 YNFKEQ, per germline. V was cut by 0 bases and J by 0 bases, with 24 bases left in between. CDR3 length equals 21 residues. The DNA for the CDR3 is TGTGCCAGCAGCCAAGAGGTGGAGCGGCGGGTATCGTGGGTCTCCTACAATGAGCAGTTCTTC. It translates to CASSQEVERRVSWVSYNEQFF.

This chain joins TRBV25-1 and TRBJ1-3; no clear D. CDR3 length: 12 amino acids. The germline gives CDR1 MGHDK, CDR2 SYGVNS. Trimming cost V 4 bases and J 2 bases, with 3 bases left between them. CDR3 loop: CASSVAGNTIYF. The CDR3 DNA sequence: TGTGCCAGCAGTGTAGCTGGAAACACCATATATTTT.

The CDR3 reads CASSPLGQGDEQYF. The CDR3 DNA sequence: TGTGCCAGCTCACCACTGGGACAGGGGGACGAGCAGTACTTC. The chain recombines TRBV18 with TRBJ2-7; 11 nucleotides line up with TRBD1. Germline V gives CDR1 KGHSH, CDR2 LQKENI. Trimming took 1 base from V and 5 from J; bases not matched to a gene: 1. This CDR3 is 14 amino acids long.